A single sample is the source of the 17 T cell receptor beta chains below, sequenced in a study of CD8 T cells in ankylosing spondylitis. Via MiXCR, TCRdb re-called the 5' RACE reads, giving one row per CDR3 protein. The data show roughly 68,000 distinct CDR3 sequences, around 6.5% seen once. Material: synovial fluid, either unsorted or a sorted T cell fraction (not recorded which). The origin of the receptors is a male donor with ankylosing spondylitis.

At least ten counts were recorded for this clonotype. V usage is TRBV7-8 and J usage is TRBJ1-5, with 8 bases aligning to TRBD1. CDR3 length: 16 residues. CDR1 SGHVS and CDR2 FQNEAQ come from the germline V gene. J lost 6 bases, V lost 1 base, and 8 bases had no gene match. The CDR3 sequence is CASSLGLTGGIQPQHF. The DNA for the CDR3 is TGTGCCAGCAGCTTAGGACTTACAGGGGGTATTCAGCCCCAGCATTTT. Variable domain in full (rest from reference TRBV7-8 and TRBJ1-5): GAGVSQSPRYKVAKRGQDVALRCDPISGHVSLFWYQQALGQGPEFLTYFQNEAQLDKSGLPSDRFFAERPEGSVSTLKIQRTQQEDSAVYLCASSLGLTGGIQPQHFGDGTRLSIL.

The chain couples TRBV20-1 to TRBJ1-5; D unresolved. The CDR3 covers 14 residues. From germline, CDR1 is DFQATT and CDR2 SNEGSKA (reference sequence). V was pared by 5 bases and J by 2 bases, with 13 bases between. The CDR3 reads CSAGVLRGNQPQHF. The CDR3 region has the DNA TGCAGTGCTGGAGTCCTTCGGGGCAATCAGCCCCAGCATTTT.

At least ten counts were recorded for this clonotype. This sequence joins TRBV6-1 and TRBJ2-7, with 7 bases identical to TRBD1. The CDR3 spans 14 residues. Losses at the gene ends were 6 bases for V and 0 bases for J; bases not matched to a gene: 5. CDR1 and CDR2 from the germline V gene are MNHNS and SASEGT. The CDR3 DNA reads as TGTGCCAGCAGGTGGACAGGAAACTCCTACGAGCAGTACTTC. Its protein is CASRWTGNSYEQYF.

This chain joins TRBV29-1 and TRBJ1-1, with 8 bases that match TRBD1. CDR1 is SQVTM, CDR2 ANQGSEA, per germline. The CDR3 runs to 13 residues. V shed 4 bases, J shed 1 base, and the junction held 2 bases outside the gene matches. The CDR3 sequence is CSVATGGNTEAFF. In DNA, the CDR3 is TGCAGCGTTGCAACAGGGGGGAACACTGAAGCTTTCTTT.

This chain links TRBV30 with TRBJ1-4; the D gene is possibly TRBD1 (5 bases). Between the trimmed V and J ends, which lost 4 bases and 11 bases, there was a span of 17 bases. Germline V gene data show CDR1 as GTSNPN and CDR2 as SVGIG (reference sequence). This CDR3 is built from 13 residues. The CDR3 region is CAWTGQGGQKLFF. For the CDR3, the DNA is TGTGCCTGGACAGGGCAGGGAGGTCAGAAACTGTTTTTT.

This clonotype has a count of ten or more. This chain uses TRBV11-2 with TRBJ2-2, with D perhaps being TRBD1 or TRBD2 (5 bases each). The CDR3 covers 13 residues. The germline V and J ends were trimmed by 5 bases and 11 bases, with 15 bases remaining between them. Per the germline V gene, CDR1 is SGHAT and CDR2 is FQNNGV. The CDR3 nucleotides read TGTGCCAGCAGCCCAGGGACCGGCGGCGAGCTGTTTTTT. Translation gives CASSPGTGGELFF.

CDR3 nucleotides: TGTGCCAGCCGAACCGGGTCAGATTTATGGGGACTGTTTTTT. It yields the protein CASRTGSDLWGLFF. The J gene is TRBJ1-4, the V gene TRBV28, with D uncertain. The CDR3 length is 14 residues. Germline CDR1 MDHEN, CDR2 SYDVKM. V was trimmed by 8 bases and J by 13 bases, leaving 23 bases between them.

This clonotype has at least ten counts. This rearrangement joins TRBV9 to TRBJ2-5; 7 bases agree with TRBD1. With V trimmed by 2 bases and J by 5 bases, 6 bases remained unmatched. CDR3 length: 14 amino acids. Germline CDR1 reads SGDLS; CDR2 reads YYNGEE. The CDR3 DNA follows: TGTGCCAGCAGCGTGCGAGGGACAGACGAGACCCAGTACTTC. Translation gives CASSVRGTDETQYF.

In this sample, this clonotype turned up a few times. The CDR3 region has the DNA TGTGCCAGTAGTGCCCACCCTTACAATGAGCAGTTCTTC. Translation gives CASSAHPYNEQFF. The rearrangement links TRBV19 to TRBJ2-1; D call uncertain. The V gene lost 5 bases and the J gene lost 4 bases, with 9 bases spanning the gap. This CDR3 contains 13 residues. Germline CDR1 LNHDA, CDR2 SQIVND (reference sequence).

This clonotype was found many times. The chain has TRBV15 and TRBJ2-1; D possibly corresponds to TRBD2 (6 bases). This CDR3 has 15 amino acids. CDR1 LNHNV and CDR2 YYDKDF come from the germline V gene (reference sequence). V lost 3 bases and J lost 4, with 13 bases in between. The CDR3 sequence is CATSRDGGPYNEQFF. The CDR3 nucleotides read TGTGCCACCAGCAGGGACGGAGGGCCATACAATGAGCAGTTCTTC. The full variable domain, completed using reference TRBV15 and TRBJ2-1, is DAMVIQNPRYQVTQFGKPVTLSCSQTLNHNVMYWYQQKSSQAPKLLFHYYDKDFNNEADTPDNFQSRRPNTSFCFLDIRSPGLGDTAMYLCATSRDGGPYNEQFFGPGTRLTVL.

This chain uses TRBV10-3 with TRBJ2-1, with 7 positions matching TRBD2. Germline CDR1 and CDR2: ENHRY and SYGVKD. After removal of 3 bases from V and 0 bases from J, the junction contained 8 bases not matched to a gene. This CDR3 is built from 17 residues. CDR3 coding DNA: TGTGCCATCAGTGAATGGCTAGCGGAGAGCTCCTACAATGAGCAGTTCTTC. This codes for CAISEWLAESSYNEQFF.

This clonotype was observed a handful of times. The chain is built from TRBV19 and TRBJ2-4, with 8 nucleotides matching TRBD1. Trimming at V came to 4 bases and at J to 1 base, leaving 3 bases not matched to a gene. The length of the CDR3 is 15 residues. Germline loops: CDR1 LNHDA, CDR2 SQIVND (reference sequence). CDR3 amino acids: CASSRTGPAKNIQYF. In DNA, the CDR3 is TGTGCCAGTAGTAGGACAGGGCCGGCCAAAAACATTCAGTACTTC.

This rearrangement joins TRBV18 to TRBJ1-4; perhaps TRBD1 as D (5 bases). CDR1 is KGHSH, CDR2 LQKENI, per germline. Between the trimmed V and J ends, which lost 4 bases and 6 bases, there was a span of 15 bases. The length of the CDR3 is 15 residues. Here the CDR3 DNA reads TGTGCCAGCTCACTCCCGGGGCGGGACTATGAAAAACTGTTTTTT. Encoded protein: CASSLPGRDYEKLFF.

This clonotype is judged medium-sized. DNA of the CDR3: TGCAGTGCCCAATTACCGGGAGCCTACAATGAGCAGTTCTTC. Amino acid sequence: CSAQLPGAYNEQFF. The chain couples TRBV20-1 to TRBJ2-1, with a weak D call TRBD2 (6 bases). Trimming removed 6 bases from V and 2 bases from J, with 14 bases in between. CDR3 length equals 14 residues. Germline CDR1 reads DFQATT; CDR2 reads SNEGSKA (reference sequence).

The V gene is TRBV18, the J gene TRBJ2-1; D is perhaps TRBD2 (5 bases). The germline gives CDR1 KGHSH, CDR2 LQKENI. The CDR3 loop spans 15 amino acids. The V and J ends lost 3 bases and 3 bases respectively, with 12 bases between them. The CDR3 nucleotides read TGTGCCAGCTCACCGCTACTAGGTCTCTACAATGAGCAGTTCTTC. Amino acids: CASSPLLGLYNEQFF.

V gene TRBV14 combines with J gene TRBJ2-2; TRBD1 agrees at 7 bases. The CDR3 is 18 residues long. The junction had 10 bases not matched to a gene; V was cut back by 1 base and J by 2 bases. Germline V gene data show CDR1 as SGHDN and CDR2 as FVKESK. In DNA, the CDR3 is TGTGCCAGCAGCCAAGTTAACTCCGGACAGGCCAACACCGGGGAGCTGTTTTTT. It translates to CASSQVNSGQANTGELFF.

This clonotype was observed many times. V usage is TRBV29-1 and J usage is TRBJ2-2; D possibly corresponds to TRBD1 (6 bases). Germline V CDR1 and CDR2: SQVTM, ANQGSEA. The V end was cut by 4 bases, the J end by 3 bases, with 12 bases between. The CDR3 extends over 14 amino acids. As DNA, the CDR3 is TGCAGCGTTGCCCAACAGGGTTACACCGGGGAGCTGTTTTTT. Protein sequence: CSVAQQGYTGELFF.